What follows describes a single T cell receptor beta chain. Its antigen remains unidentified. TCRdb keeps only in-frame clones here, not all; method: immunoSEQ multiplex PCR. Among about 2.4 million clones listed, roughly 92% were seen once. The source of the sample is a study of shared clonotypes between healthy human individuals. The CDR3 length is 12 residues. CDR1 MNHNS and CDR2 SASEGT come from the germline V gene. The V end was cut by 5 bases, the J end by 1 base, with 6 bases between. Study results and caveats: It was the few donors that limited the genetic and exposure-history diversity represented.

What was sequenced was naive CD4+ T cells sorted from blood. Subset noted: CD45RA+ positively selected. This sequence originates from a man aged 18 to 29 in good health. The chain recombines TRBV6-1 with TRBJ2-7, with D unclear. Here the CDR3 reads CASSSASYEQYF. CDR3 coding DNA: TGTGCCAGCAGTTCCGCTTCCTACGAGCAGTACTTC.